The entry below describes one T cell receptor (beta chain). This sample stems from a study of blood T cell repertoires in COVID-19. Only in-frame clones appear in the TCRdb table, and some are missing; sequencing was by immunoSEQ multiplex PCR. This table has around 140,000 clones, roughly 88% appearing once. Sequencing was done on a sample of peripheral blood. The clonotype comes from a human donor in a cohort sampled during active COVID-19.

CDR3 region: CASSPHTGTGATDTQYF. CDR3 bases: TGTGCCAGCAGCCCCCACACCGGGACAGGGGCCACAGATACGCAGTATTTT. This chain links TRBV9 with TRBJ2-3, with 10 positions matching TRBD1. The J segment lost 2 bases and the V segment lost 4 bases, leaving 10 bases of the junction unmatched. This CDR3 has 17 amino acids. Germline CDR1 reads SGDLS; CDR2 reads YYNGEE.